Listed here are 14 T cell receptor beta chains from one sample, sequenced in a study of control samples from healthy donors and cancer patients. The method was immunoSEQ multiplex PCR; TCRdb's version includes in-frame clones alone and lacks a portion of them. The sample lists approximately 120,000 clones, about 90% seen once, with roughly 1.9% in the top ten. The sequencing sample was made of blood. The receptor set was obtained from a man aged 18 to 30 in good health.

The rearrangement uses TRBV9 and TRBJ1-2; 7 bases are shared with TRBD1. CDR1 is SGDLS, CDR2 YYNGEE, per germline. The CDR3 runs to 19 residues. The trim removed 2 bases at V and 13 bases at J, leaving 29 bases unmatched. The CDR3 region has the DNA TGTGCCAGCAGCGTGAGCCTTGGGGTCGGTGGGGACAGAGGGTTGGGATGCACCTTC. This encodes CASSVSLGVGGDRGLGCTF.

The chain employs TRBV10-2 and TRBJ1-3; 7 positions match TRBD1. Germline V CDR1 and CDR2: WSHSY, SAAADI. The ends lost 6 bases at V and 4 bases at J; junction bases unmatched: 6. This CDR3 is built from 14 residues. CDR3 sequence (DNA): TGCGCCAGCAGCGAGGGGACAGACGGAAACACCATATATTTT. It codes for CASSEGTDGNTIYF.

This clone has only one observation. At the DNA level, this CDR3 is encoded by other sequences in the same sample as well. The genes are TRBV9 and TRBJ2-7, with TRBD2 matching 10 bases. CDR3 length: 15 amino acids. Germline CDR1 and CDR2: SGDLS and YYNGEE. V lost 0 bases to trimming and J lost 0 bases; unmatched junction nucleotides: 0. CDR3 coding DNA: TGTGCCAGCAGCGTAGGGACTAGCGGCTCCTACGAGCAGTACTTC. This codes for CASSVGTSGSYEQYF.

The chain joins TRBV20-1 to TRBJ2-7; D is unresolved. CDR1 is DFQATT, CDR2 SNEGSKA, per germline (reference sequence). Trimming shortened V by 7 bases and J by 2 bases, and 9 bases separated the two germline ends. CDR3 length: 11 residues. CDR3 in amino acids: CSVVRTYEQYF. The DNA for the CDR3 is TGCAGTGTGGTTCGAACCTACGAGCAGTACTTC.

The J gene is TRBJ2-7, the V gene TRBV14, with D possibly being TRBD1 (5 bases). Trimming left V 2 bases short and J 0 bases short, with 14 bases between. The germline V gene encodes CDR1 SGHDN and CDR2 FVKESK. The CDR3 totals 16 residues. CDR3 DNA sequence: TGTGCCAGCAGCCAATGGACACTCAAGAACTCCTACGAGCAGTACTTC. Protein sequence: CASSQWTLKNSYEQYF.

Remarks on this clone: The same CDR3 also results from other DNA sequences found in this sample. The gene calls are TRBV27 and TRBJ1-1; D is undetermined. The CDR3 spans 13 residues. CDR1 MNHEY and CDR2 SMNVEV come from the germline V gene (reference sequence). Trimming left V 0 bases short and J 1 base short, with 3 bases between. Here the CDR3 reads CASSLSRNTEAFF. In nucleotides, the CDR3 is TGTGCCAGCAGTTTATCTAGGAACACTGAAGCTTTCTTT.

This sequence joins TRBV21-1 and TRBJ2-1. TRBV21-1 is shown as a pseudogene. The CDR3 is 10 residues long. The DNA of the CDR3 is TGTGCCAGCAGCAAAAATGAGCAGTTCTTC. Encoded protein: CASSKNEQFF.

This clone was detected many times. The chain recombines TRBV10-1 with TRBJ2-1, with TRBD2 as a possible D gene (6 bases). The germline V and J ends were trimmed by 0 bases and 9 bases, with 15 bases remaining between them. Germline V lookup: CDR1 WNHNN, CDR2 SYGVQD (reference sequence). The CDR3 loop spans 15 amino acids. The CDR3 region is CASSESAGLRSEQFF. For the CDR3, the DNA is TGCGCCAGCAGTGAGTCTGCGGGATTGAGGAGTGAGCAGTTCTTC.

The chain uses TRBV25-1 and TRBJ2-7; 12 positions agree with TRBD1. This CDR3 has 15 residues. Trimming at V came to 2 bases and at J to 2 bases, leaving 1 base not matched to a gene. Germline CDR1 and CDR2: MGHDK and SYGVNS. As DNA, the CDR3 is TGTGCCAGCAGTGAAGGGACAGGGGGCCCCTACGAGCAGTACTTC. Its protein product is CASSEGTGGPYEQYF.

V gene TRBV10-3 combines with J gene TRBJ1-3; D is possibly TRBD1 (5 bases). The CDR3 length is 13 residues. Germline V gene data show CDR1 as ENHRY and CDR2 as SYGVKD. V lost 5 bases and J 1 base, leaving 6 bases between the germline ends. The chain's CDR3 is CAISQGSGNTIYF. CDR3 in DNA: TGTGCCATCAGTCAGGGTTCTGGAAACACCATATATTTT.

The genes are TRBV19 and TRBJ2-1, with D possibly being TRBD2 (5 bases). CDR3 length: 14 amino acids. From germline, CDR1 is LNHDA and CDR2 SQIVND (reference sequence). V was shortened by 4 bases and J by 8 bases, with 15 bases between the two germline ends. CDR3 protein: CASSSLRGIDEQFF. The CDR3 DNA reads TGTGCCAGTAGTAGCCTCCGGGGAATCGATGAGCAGTTCTTC.

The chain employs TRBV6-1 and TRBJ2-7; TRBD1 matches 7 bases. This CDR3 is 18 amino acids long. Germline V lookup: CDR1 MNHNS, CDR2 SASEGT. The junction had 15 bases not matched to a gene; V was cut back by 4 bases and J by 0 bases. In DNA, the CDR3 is TGTGCCAGCAGTGCATACCATCCACGACAGGGAAGCTCCTACGAGCAGTACTTC. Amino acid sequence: CASSAYHPRQGSSYEQYF.

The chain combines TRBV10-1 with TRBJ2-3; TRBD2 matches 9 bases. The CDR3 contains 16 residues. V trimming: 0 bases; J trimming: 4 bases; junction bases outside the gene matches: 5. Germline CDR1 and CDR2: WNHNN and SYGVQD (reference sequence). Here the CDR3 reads CASSESGGREADTQYF. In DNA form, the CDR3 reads TGCGCCAGCAGTGAGTCGGGCGGGAGGGAAGCAGATACGCAGTATTTT.

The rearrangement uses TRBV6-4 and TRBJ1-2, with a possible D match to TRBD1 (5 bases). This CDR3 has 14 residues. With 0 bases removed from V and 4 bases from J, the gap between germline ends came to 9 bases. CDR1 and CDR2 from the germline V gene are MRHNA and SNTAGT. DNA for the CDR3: TGTGCCAGCAGTGACTCGCAGGGTATCTATGGCTACACCTTC. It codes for CASSDSQGIYGYTF.